A selection of T cell receptor beta chains follows, all from one sample in a study of cytomegalovirus exposure and HLA in healthy donors. Some clones are missing from TCRdb's copy, which holds only in-frame ones; the method was immunoSEQ multiplex PCR. The sample shows some 140,000 clones, roughly four fifths of them seen only once. Sequenced material: PBMCs. The source of these receptors is a man in his thirties or forties in good health and CMV-seronegative. Both conserved end residues are part of each CDR3. A D gene is named only where the DNA matches it firmly. A clone size is listed for some rows: how often the clone was seen (once, few, many), or a class if it is expanded.

cdr3_aa | cdr3_nt | cdr3_length | d_call | j_call | clone_size | v_call
CASRLNDRGPRSGANVLTF | TGTGCCAGCAGATTAAATGACAGGGGACCCCGCTCTGGGGCCAACGTCCTGACTTTC | 19 | TRBD1 | TRBJ2-6 | NA | TRBV7-2
CASSLLGQGAFNQPQHF | TGTGCCAGCAGCTTGTTGGGACAGGGGGCTTTCAATCAGCCCCAGCATTTT | 17 | TRBD1 | TRBJ1-5 | NA | TRBV5-8
CASSLTGQGEQYF | TGTGCCAGCAGCTTGACAGGGCAAGGCGAGCAGTACTTC | 13 | NA | TRBJ2-7 | NA | TRBV5-5
CASSLGTSGRTDTQYF | TGTGCCAGCAGCTTAGGAACTAGCGGGCGCACAGATACGCAGTATTTT | 16 | TRBD2 | TRBJ2-3 | NA | TRBV7-6
CASSRDQPQHF | TGTGCCAGCAGTCGGGATCAGCCCCAGCATTTT | 11 | NA | TRBJ1-5 | NA | TRBV2
CASSSPGQGADYGYTF | TGTGCCAGCAGTTCTCCGGGACAGGGGGCGGACTATGGCTACACCTTC | 16 | TRBD1 | TRBJ1-2 | NA | TRBV28
CASSPVRGPVDTQYF | TGTGCCAGCAGTCCTGTTAGGGGCCCCGTGGATACGCAGTATTTT | 15 | NA | TRBJ2-3 | NA | TRBV2
CASSAPGGPTETQYF | TGTGCCAGCAGCGCGCCGGGAGGACCCACAGAGACCCAGTACTTC | 15 | TRBD2 | TRBJ2-5 | NA | TRBV2
CASGPNRALNQPQHF | TGTGCCAGCGGACCAAACAGGGCCCTAAATCAGCCCCAGCATTTT | 15 | NA | TRBJ1-5 | NA | TRBV27
CASSLAGGEYAEQYF | TGCGCCAGCAGCTTGGCCGGGGGAGAGTACGCCGAGCAGTACTTC | 15 | NA | TRBJ2-7 | NA | TRBV5-1
CASRTGTGASWGNQPQHF | TGTGCCAGCAGAACCGGGACAGGGGCATCATGGGGCAATCAGCCCCAGCATTTT | 18 | TRBD1 | TRBJ1-5 | NA | TRBV28
CASSITSGRALGTDTQYF | TGTGCCAGCAGCATTACTAGCGGGAGGGCCTTAGGTACAGATACGCAGTATTTT | 18 | TRBD2 | TRBJ2-3 | NA | TRBV7-9
CASSYSRGPYEQYF | TGTGCCAGCAGTTACTCAAGGGGCCCCTACGAGCAGTACTTC | 14 | NA | TRBJ2-7 | NA | TRBV6-5
CASSDSSGSSDTQYF | TGTGCCAGCAGTGACTCGAGCGGGAGTAGTGATACGCAGTATTTT | 15 | TRBD2 | TRBJ2-3 | NA | TRBV6-4
CASSISRVGNQPQHF | TGTGCCAGTAGTATATCCAGGGTAGGCAATCAGCCCCAGCATTTT | 15 | NA | TRBJ1-5 | few | TRBV19
CASNQEEAYEQYF | TGCGCCAGCAACCAAGAAGAGGCCTACGAGCAGTACTTC | 13 | NA | TRBJ2-7 | NA | TRBV4-1
CASSLGGSGRGGTDTQYF | TGCGCCAGCAGCTTGGGTGGTAGCGGGAGAGGAGGCACAGATACGCAGTATTTT | 18 | TRBD2 | TRBJ2-3 | few | TRBV5-1
CASSPPGGTSGIVEQFF | TGTGCCAGCAGCCCACCCGGCGGGACTAGCGGGATAGTTGAGCAGTTCTTC | 17 | TRBD2 | TRBJ2-1 | NA | TRBV7-8
CASSINRPGVSQETQYF | TGTGCCAGTAGTATAAACCGTCCGGGAGTGTCTCAAGAGACCCAGTACTTC | 17 | NA | TRBJ2-5 | once | TRBV19
CASRTSGRGGTQYF | TGTGCCAGCAGGACTAGCGGGAGAGGGGGGACCCAGTACTTC | 14 | TRBD2 | TRBJ2-5 | NA | TRBV27
CASSSELGEDQETQYF | TGTGCCAGCAGCAGTGAGTTGGGTGAGGACCAAGAGACCCAGTACTTC | 16 | NA | TRBJ2-5 | NA | TRBV7-8
CASSLVSGAGGYNEQFF | TGTGCCAGCAGCTTAGTTTCGGGAGCGGGAGGTTACAATGAGCAGTTCTTC | 17 | TRBD2 | TRBJ2-1 | NA | TRBV7-6
CASSSGNYNEQFF | TGTGCCAGCAGCTCCGGGAACTACAATGAGCAGTTCTTC | 13 | NA | TRBJ2-1 | NA | TRBV7-6
CASSPPGRRLLDTQYF | TGTGCCAGCAGCCCCCCCGGACGGAGGTTGTTAGATACGCAGTATTTT | 16 | NA | TRBJ2-3 | NA | TRBV11-2